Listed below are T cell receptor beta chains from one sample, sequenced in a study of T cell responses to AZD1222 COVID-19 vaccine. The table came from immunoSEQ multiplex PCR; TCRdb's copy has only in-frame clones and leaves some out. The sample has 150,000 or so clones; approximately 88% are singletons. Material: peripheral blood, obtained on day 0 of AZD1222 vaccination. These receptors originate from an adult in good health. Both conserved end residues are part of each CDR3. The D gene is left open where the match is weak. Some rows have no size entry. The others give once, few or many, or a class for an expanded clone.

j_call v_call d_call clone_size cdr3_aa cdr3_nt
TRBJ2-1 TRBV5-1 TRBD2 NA CASSDGTSGYNEQFF TGCGCCAGCAGCGACGGGACTAGCGGTTACAATGAGCAGTTCTTC
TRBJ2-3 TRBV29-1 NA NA CSVDQDWRTDTQYF TGCAGCGTTGATCAGGACTGGCGCACAGATACGCAGTATTTT
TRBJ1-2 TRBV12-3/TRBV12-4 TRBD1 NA CASRSGTGYGYTF TGTGCCAGCAGGTCAGGGACAGGGTATGGCTACACCTTC
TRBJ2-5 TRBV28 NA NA CASSSLSVGEETQYF TGTGCCAGCAGTTCTTTATCGGTCGGCGAAGAGACCCAGTACTTC
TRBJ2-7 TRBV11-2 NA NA CASSLEPGYEQYF TGTGCCAGCAGCTTAGAGCCCGGCTACGAGCAGTACTTC
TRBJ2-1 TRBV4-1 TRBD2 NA CASSQRTGLQTLEQFF TGCGCCAGCAGCCAGCGGACGGGACTACAGACCCTTGAGCAGTTCTTC
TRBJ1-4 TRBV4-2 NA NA CASSQGQGDRGEKLFF TGTGCCAGCAGCCAAGGTCAGGGCGATAGGGGTGAAAAACTGTTTTTT
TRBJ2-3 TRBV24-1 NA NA CATSAGGGFTDTQYF TGTGCCACCAGTGCCGGAGGGGGGTTCACAGATACGCAGTATTTT
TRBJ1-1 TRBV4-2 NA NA CASSQGQITEAFF TGTGCCAGCAGCCAAGGGCAGATCACTGAAGCTTTCTTT
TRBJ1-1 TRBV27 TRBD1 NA CASSRVQGFAEAFF TGTGCCAGCAGTCGTGTACAGGGGTTCGCTGAAGCTTTCTTT
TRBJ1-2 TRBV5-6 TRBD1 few CASSLALRTGPFGGYTF TGTGCCAGCAGCTTGGCACTCCGGACAGGGCCCTTCGGTGGCTACACCTTC
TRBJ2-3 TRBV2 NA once CASSEAPNTLQVDTQYF TGTGCCAGCAGTGAAGCGCCTAACACCCTCCAGGTAGATACGCAGTATTTT
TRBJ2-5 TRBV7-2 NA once CASSLSGPKETQYF TGTGCCAGCAGCCTATCGGGACCGAAAGAGACCCAGTACTTC
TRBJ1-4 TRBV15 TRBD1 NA CATSRAYRGGEKLFF TGTGCCACCAGCAGAGCATACAGGGGAGGAGAAAAACTGTTTTTT
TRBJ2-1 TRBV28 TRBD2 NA CASSPPVAGVYNEQFF TGTGCCAGCAGCCCTCCGGTAGCGGGAGTCTACAATGAGCAGTTCTTC
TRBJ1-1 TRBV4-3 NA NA CASSQTGRRNTEAFF TGCGCCAGCAGCCAAACAGGGAGGAGGAACACTGAAGCTTTCTTT
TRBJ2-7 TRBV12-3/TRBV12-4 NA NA CASSRTLNYEQYF TGTGCCAGCAGTCGAACGTTAAACTACGAGCAGTACTTC